This entry features one T cell receptor beta chain sequence. This sample is part of a study of control samples from healthy donors and cancer patients. The CDR3 runs to 15 residues. CDR1 MDHEN and CDR2 SYDVKM come from the germline V gene. Trimming took off 5 bases at V and 2 bases at J, with 10 bases between the two ends. Method: immunoSEQ multiplex PCR; TCRdb's copy keeps in-frame clones and lacks some. This sample has 150,000 or so clones, with about 91% found just once. Sequencing was performed on blood. This TCR came from a man younger than 35 in good health. This chain joins TRBV28 and TRBJ2-6; D assignment may be TRBD1 or TRBD2 (5 bases each). CDR3 sequence reads: CASSRLGAGANVLTF. The CDR3 region has the DNA TGTGCCAGCAGTCGTCTGGGGGCTGGGGCCAACGTCCTGACTTTC. Full variable domain (rest looked up from reference TRBV28 and TRBJ2-6): DVKVTQSSRYLVKRTGEKVFLECVQDMDHENMFWYRQDPGLGLRLIYFSYDVKMKEKGDIPEGYSVSREKKERFSLILESASTNQTSMYLCASSRLGAGANVLTFGAGSRLTVL.